The T cell receptor (beta chain) under discussion was sequenced for a study of type 1 regulatory T cells. Study context: An in vitro protocol generated T-allo10, a Tr1-enriched, alloantigen-specific CD4 T cell product.

One entry per CDR3 protein, called by TCRdb with MiXCR from the reads. This table has some 100,000 distinct CDR3 sequences, around a third appearing once. Germline CDR1 is LGHNA and CDR2 is YSLEER. The CDR3 length is 19 residues. With V trimmed by 0 bases and J by 2 bases, 15 bases remained unmatched. This receptor was obtained from a human donor in good health. The chain joins TRBV4-3 to TRBJ2-7; 8 nucleotides line up with TRBD1. What was sequenced was CD4+ T cells, either the whole sample or a sorted fraction (not recorded which). The CDR3 spells CASSQDTPGWTGQTYEQYF. CDR3 coding DNA: TGCGCCAGCAGCCAAGATACCCCCGGGTGGACAGGGCAAACCTACGAGCAGTACTTC.